These T cell receptor beta chains were read from a single sample in a study of shared clonotypes between healthy human individuals. Assay: immunoSEQ multiplex PCR; the TCRdb copy retains only in-frame clones and omits some. In the table there are millions of clones, about 93% of which are singletons. The sequencing input was naive CD8+ T cells from PBMCs. The receptors were sampled from a man aged 18 to 29 in good health. Some clones in this sample may be carry-over from other donors' samples. Both conserved end residues are part of each CDR3. The D gene is left open where the match is weak. Clone size is shown for a subset of rows, as once, few, many or a class of expanded clone.

CASSREETQYF	TGTGCCAGCAGCCGCGAAGAGACCCAGTACTTC	TRBV7-2	TRBJ2-5	.	.
CASSARAGTEDTDTQYF	TGTGCCAGCAGCGCCAGAGCCGGGACAGAGGACACAGATACGCAGTATTTT	TRBV7-2	TRBJ2-3	TRBD1	.
CASSQEPGLAGVQYF	TGCGCCAGCAGCCAAGAGCCGGGCCTAGCGGGAGTTCAGTATTTT	TRBV4-1	TRBJ2-3	TRBD2	.
CASRRSQGASNQPQHF	TGTGCCAGCAGAAGATCCCAGGGGGCGAGCAATCAGCCCCAGCATTTT	TRBV28	TRBJ1-5	TRBD1	few
CAIQTPKTPYEQYF	TGTGCCATCCAGACCCCGAAAACCCCCTACGAGCAGTACTTC	TRBV10-3	TRBJ2-7	.	.
CASSLFPGGSEKLFF	TGTGCCAGCAGTTTATTTCCAGGGGGTTCTGAAAAACTGTTTTTT	TRBV27	TRBJ1-4	TRBD1	.
CASKSGGSSYEQYF	TGTGCCAGCAAGTCTGGGGGATCCTCCTACGAGCAGTACTTC	TRBV28	TRBJ2-7	.	.
CATSRESPTPEQYF	TGTGCCACCAGCAGAGAATCCCCAACGCCCGAGCAGTACTTC	TRBV15	TRBJ2-7	.	.
CASSLSRSSGTYNEQFF	TGCGCCAGCAGCCTAAGTCGCTCTAGCGGGACCTACAATGAGCAGTTCTTC	TRBV4-1	TRBJ2-1	TRBD2	.
CASSGPRGFQYF	TGCGCCAGCAGTGGACCGCGGGGCTTTCAGTACTTC	TRBV10-1	TRBJ2-7	.	.
CASIAGYEQYF	TGTGCCAGCATAGCGGGCTACGAGCAGTACTTC	TRBV7-9	TRBJ2-7	TRBD2	.
CASSPPWTPRYEQFF	TGTGCCAGCAGCCCCCCCTGGACCCCAAGGTATGAGCAGTTCTTC	TRBV27	TRBJ2-1	.	.
CASTFQGAGRYTEAFF	TGTGCCAGTACCTTCCAAGGGGCGGGAAGGTACACTGAAGCTTTCTTT	TRBV19	TRBJ1-1	.	.
CASSKRDSTDTQYF	TGTGCCAGCAGTAAACGTGACTCCACAGATACGCAGTATTTT	TRBV28	TRBJ2-3	.	.
CASSWRGVTNEQYF	TGTGCCAGCAGTTGGAGGGGGGTAACCAACGAGCAGTACTTC	TRBV28	TRBJ2-7	.	.
CASSLNSNIDEQYF	TGTGCCAGCAGTCTCAACTCGAACATTGACGAGCAGTACTTC	TRBV28	TRBJ2-7	.	.
CSVVGGALSYEQYF	TGCAGCGTTGTAGGCGGGGCCCTCTCCTACGAGCAGTACTTC	TRBV29-1	TRBJ2-7	.	once
CARGLDRGWRETQYF	TGTGCCAGAGGGCTAGACAGGGGATGGAGAGAGACCCAGTACTTC	TRBV19	TRBJ2-5	TRBD1	.
CASSLASANYGYTF	TGTGCCAGCAGCTTAGCCTCGGCAAACTATGGCTACACCTTC	TRBV7-9	TRBJ1-2	.	few
CATSMRGDRVSYEQYF	TGTGCCACCAGCATGCGCGGGGACAGGGTCTCCTACGAGCAGTACTTC	TRBV15	TRBJ2-7	TRBD1	.
CASSIRAKYEQYF	TGTGCCAGCAGTATCCGGGCCAAGTACGAGCAGTACTTC	TRBV28	TRBJ2-7	.	once
CASSPGRGLANYGYTF	TGTGCCAGCAGCCCGGGACGAGGGTTGGCGAACTATGGCTACACCTTC	TRBV7-2	TRBJ1-2	.	.
CASSPRAGRGELFF	TGTGCCAGTAGTCCCCGGGCAGGGAGAGGGGAGCTGTTTTTT	TRBV19	TRBJ2-2	.	.
CASSLAGKGNTIYF	TGTGCCAGCAGCTTGGCCGGGAAGGGAAACACCATATATTTT	TRBV5-6	TRBJ1-3	.	.
CASSLGRYNEQFF	TGTGCCAGCAGTTTGGGACGGTACAATGAGCAGTTCTTC	TRBV27	TRBJ2-1	.	few
CASSLNTGTGVYEQYF	TGTGCCAGCAGCTTAAACACCGGGACAGGAGTCTACGAGCAGTACTTC	TRBV11-2	TRBJ2-7	TRBD1	.
CASSPSRGTLAKNIQYF	TGTGCCAGCAGCCCCTCCCGGGGGACGCTAGCCAAAAACATTCAGTACTTC	TRBV21-1	TRBJ2-4	.	.
CASSLWTSVSTDTQYF	TGCGCCAGCAGCCTGTGGACTAGCGTGAGCACAGATACGCAGTATTTT	TRBV5-1	TRBJ2-3	TRBD2	once
CASSGGSVSYNEQFF	TGTGCCAGCAGCGGGGGGTCCGTCTCCTACAATGAGCAGTTCTTC	TRBV9	TRBJ2-1	.	once
CASSIHLGASNQPQHF	TGTGCCAGTAGTATCCATCTCGGGGCGAGCAATCAGCCCCAGCATTTT	TRBV19	TRBJ1-5	.	.
CASSFRRGSYYGYTF	TGTGCCAGCAGTTTTAGAAGGGGCTCCTACTATGGCTACACCTTC	TRBV28	TRBJ1-2	.	.
CTSAGGTGEQYF	TGTACTTCCGCGGGAGGGACGGGCGAGCAGTACTTC	TRBV6-5	TRBJ2-7	TRBD2	.
CASSGQGRIAGGPEDTQYF	TGTGCCAGCAGCGGACAGGGGAGGATAGCGGGAGGGCCTGAAGATACGCAGTATTTT	TRBV9	TRBJ2-3	TRBD2	.
CASSDPRGAQYF	TGCGCCAGCAGCGACCCTCGAGGAGCCCAGTACTTC	TRBV4-1	TRBJ2-5	.	few
CASDGAVLPYNEQFF	TGTGCCAGCGATGGGGCGGTACTACCTTACAATGAGCAGTTCTTC	TRBV7-9	TRBJ2-1	.	.
CASSPDRVRDQPQHF	TGTGCCAGCAGCCCGGACAGGGTACGGGATCAGCCCCAGCATTTT	TRBV6-6	TRBJ1-5	TRBD1	.
CASSWTGAEQYF	TGTGCCAGCAGTTGGACAGGGGCCGAGCAGTACTTC	TRBV7-9	TRBJ2-7	TRBD1	once
CASSHFGPLREKLFF	TGCGCCAGCAGTCACTTCGGGCCCCTCCGGGAAAAACTGTTTTTT	TRBV23-1	TRBJ1-4	.	.
CASSTYRDRGREAFF	TGTGCCAGTAGTACCTACCGGGACAGGGGGCGGGAGGCTTTCTTT	TRBV19	TRBJ1-1	TRBD1	.
CAISRGDRVEANTGELFF	TGTGCCATCAGTCGGGGGGACAGGGTGGAGGCGAACACCGGGGAGCTGTTTTTT	TRBV10-3	TRBJ2-2	TRBD1	.
CASSSPEEGHYEQYF	TGTGCCAGCAGTTCCCCCGAGGAGGGCCACTACGAGCAGTACTTC	TRBV27	TRBJ2-7	.	.
CASSRNYEQYF	TGTGCCAGCAGTAGGAACTACGAGCAGTACTTC	TRBV6-5	TRBJ2-7	.	.
CASSFGDGSNQPQHF	TGTGCCAGCAGTTTTGGGGACGGTAGCAATCAGCCCCAGCATTTT	TRBV27	TRBJ1-5	.	.
CASSARDSRYTF	TGTGCCAGCAGCGCCCGGGACAGCCGCTACACCTTC	TRBV9	TRBJ1-2	TRBD1	.
CASSPDLFSSYNEQFF	TGTGCCAGTAGCCCGGACTTATTTAGCTCCTACAATGAGCAGTTCTTC	TRBV19	TRBJ2-1	.	.
CASSLGTSGSYEQYF	TGTGCCAGCAGTTTAGGGACTAGCGGGAGCTACGAGCAGTACTTC	TRBV27	TRBJ2-7	TRBD2	.
CASSQPGGGLNTEAFF	TGCGCCAGCAGCCAACCGGGAGGAGGATTGAACACTGAAGCTTTCTTT	TRBV4-1	TRBJ1-1	.	once
CASSLINPGTEAFF	TGTGCCAGCAGTCTCATTAACCCGGGCACTGAAGCTTTCTTT	TRBV27	TRBJ1-1	.	once
CASSVGARPSTDTQYF	TGTGCCAGCAGTGTTGGCGCGCGGCCCAGCACAGATACGCAGTATTTT	TRBV27	TRBJ2-3	.	.
CASSQIRYNEQFF	TGTGCCAGCAGCCAGATCCGTTACAATGAGCAGTTCTTC	TRBV14	TRBJ2-1	.	.
CASSTSGTDLHYEQYF	TGTGCCAGCAGCACCTCTGGAACAGACCTTCACTACGAGCAGTACTTC	TRBV28	TRBJ2-7	.	.
CASGAARGKNIQYF	TGTGCCAGCGGAGCCGCGAGAGGCAAAAACATTCAGTACTTC	TRBV7-9	TRBJ2-4	.	.
CASSFISDTQYF	TGTGCCAGCAGCTTCATTTCAGATACGCAGTATTTT	TRBV5-6	TRBJ2-3	.	.